This T cell receptor (beta chain) was sequenced for a study of neurological immune-mediated disorders. For the study at large: Disease course was recorded as relapsing-remitting for about 31 and secondary progressive for about 9% of the roughly 35 multiple sclerosis patients.

Germline V gene lookup returns CDR1 KGHSH and CDR2 LQKENI. CDR3 size: 13 residues. V was trimmed by 3 bases and J by 2 bases, leaving 7 bases between them. TCRdb called the 5' RACE reads again in MiXCR, with one record for every CDR3 protein. The table shows about 92,000 distinct CDR3 sequences, with 3.5% occurring only once. This clonotype was detected ten times or more. The sequencing sample was made of PBMCs. This TCR was sampled from a woman in her forties or fifties with multiple sclerosis. The V call is TRBV18, the J call TRBJ1-2; D is ambiguous. This chain's CDR3 is CASSPSQNYGYTF. The CDR3 DNA reads as TGTGCCAGCTCACCTAGTCAGAACTATGGCTACACCTTC.